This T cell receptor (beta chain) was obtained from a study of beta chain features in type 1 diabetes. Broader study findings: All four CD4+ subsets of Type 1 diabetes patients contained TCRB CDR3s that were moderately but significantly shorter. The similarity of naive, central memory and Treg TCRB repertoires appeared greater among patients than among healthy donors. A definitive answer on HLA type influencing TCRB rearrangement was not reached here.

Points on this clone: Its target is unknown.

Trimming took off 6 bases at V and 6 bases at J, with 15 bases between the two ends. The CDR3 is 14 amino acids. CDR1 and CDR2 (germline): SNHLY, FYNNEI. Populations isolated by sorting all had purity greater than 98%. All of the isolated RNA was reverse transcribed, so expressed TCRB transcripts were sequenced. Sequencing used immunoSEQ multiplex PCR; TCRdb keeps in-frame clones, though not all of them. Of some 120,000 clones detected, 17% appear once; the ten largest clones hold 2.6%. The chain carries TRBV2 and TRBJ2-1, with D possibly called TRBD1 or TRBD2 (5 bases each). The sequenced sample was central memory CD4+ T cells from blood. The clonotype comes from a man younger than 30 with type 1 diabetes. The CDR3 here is CASSAPGRLNEQFF. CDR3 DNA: TGTGCCAGCAGCGCTCCGGGACGGCTCAATGAGCAGTTCTTC.